Below, one T cell receptor beta chain is given with its context. Its antigen is still unknown. Generated by immunoSEQ multiplex PCR, the TCRdb table keeps only in-frame clones and is missing some. Seen here are approximately 170,000 clones, more than 80% observed once, and the top ten hold about 6.9%. The data belong to a study of T cell responses to AZD1222 COVID-19 vaccine. As for the study in general: It was second doses at about 4 or about 12 weeks that were pooled.

Study results and caveats: Dominant CD4 TCR responses targeted spike regions 160-218 and 743-854.

Germline CDR1 is ENHRY and CDR2 is SYGVKD. V lost 4 bases to trimming and J lost 2 bases; unmatched junction nucleotides: 4. CDR3 length equals 15 residues. The clonotype comes from an adult in good health. V usage is TRBV10-3 and J usage is TRBJ2-1; 8 bases line up with TRBD1. The specimen was peripheral blood, collected on day 0 of AZD1222 vaccination. The CDR3 sequence is CAISGDRNTYNEQFF. The CDR3 DNA sequence: TGTGCCATCAGTGGGGACAGGAACACCTACAATGAGCAGTTCTTC.